These 21 T cell receptor beta chains were all obtained from the same sample, sequenced in a study of shared clonotypes between healthy human individuals (dated by TCRdb to 2020 to 2022). Library preparation employed the immunoSEQ multiplex PCR assay. As stored in TCRdb, this immuneACCESS dataset retains in-frame rearrangements with V and J assigned. A fraction of the clones does not appear; measured against another copy, unresolved V genes explain less than half of the discrepancy, and the remainder lacks a known reason. This sample lists about a million clones; 70% to 85% were detected once. 1.5% of the sample is in the top ten clones. The specimen was memory CD4+ T cells sorted from blood. The cell subset or site label corresponds to: CD45RA-negative fraction. The receptors shown here come from a man younger than 30 in good health.

In this sample, this clone turned up once. The gene calls are TRBV7-9 and TRBJ1-1; a weak D match, TRBD1 (5 bases). The germline V and J ends were trimmed by 5 bases and 0 bases, with 13 bases remaining between them. The CDR3 sequence is 15 residues long. The germline CDR1 and CDR2 sequences are SEHNR and FQNEAQ (reference sequence). CDR3 region: CASSAQGAVNTEAFF. CDR3 sequence (DNA): TGTGCCAGCAGCGCCCAAGGGGCGGTGAACACTGAAGCTTTCTTT.

The DNA for the CDR3 is TGTGCCAGTAGTTCTTCGACAGGAGCCTACGAGCAGTACTTC. This sequence encodes CASSSSTGAYEQYF. The chain links TRBV19 to TRBJ2-7; a possible D gene is TRBD1 (6 bases). This CDR3 contains 14 residues. Germline CDR1 reads LNHDA; CDR2 reads SQIVND (reference sequence). With 5 bases removed from V and 2 bases from J, the gap between germline ends came to 13 bases.

The V and J genes are TRBV5-1 and TRBJ1-4; D is uncertain. The CDR3 runs to 17 residues. V lost 0 bases and J lost 5, with 17 bases in between. The germline CDR1 and CDR2 sequences are SGHRS and YFSETQ. The CDR3 reads CASSLDTLGASNEKLFF. CDR3 nucleotides: TGCGCCAGCAGCTTGGATACGCTAGGAGCGTCAAATGAAAAACTGTTTTTT.

The chain couples TRBV6-5 to TRBJ2-7; D might be TRBD2 (5 bases). Germline V gene data show CDR1 as MNHEY and CDR2 as SVGAGI. The CDR3 is 13 amino acids. Trimming took off 5 bases at V and 2 bases at J, with 10 bases between the two ends. The chain's CDR3 is CASSPDSTYEQYF. CDR3 nucleotide sequence: TGTGCCAGCAGTCCGGACTCCACCTACGAGCAGTACTTC.

The chain is built from TRBV9 and TRBJ2-7, with D perhaps being TRBD1 or TRBD2 (5 bases each). This CDR3 spans 16 amino acids. Germline V CDR1 and CDR2: SGDLS, YYNGEE. The V and J ends lost 4 bases and 7 bases respectively, with 24 bases between them. The CDR3, as DNA: TGTGCCAGCAGCCCGACGGGACGGACCCTCCCTAGGGAGCAGTACTTC. This gives the protein CASSPTGRTLPREQYF.

The chain uses TRBV30 and TRBJ2-7, with a tentative D call TRBD1 (5 bases). The germline V and J ends were trimmed by 1 base and 10 bases, with 14 bases remaining between them. Germline V gene lookup returns CDR1 GTSNPN and CDR2 SVGIG (reference sequence). The CDR3 runs 12 residues. The CDR3 bases are TGTGCCTGGAGTGCGAAGGGTGGGGCTCAGTACTTC. Protein: CAWSAKGGAQYF.

Many counts were recorded for this clone. The V and J genes are TRBV6-5 and TRBJ2-7; D may be TRBD1 (6 bases). V lost 6 bases and J lost 3, with 15 bases in between. This CDR3 comprises 14 residues. The germline V gene encodes CDR1 MNHEY and CDR2 SVGAGI. CDR3 DNA: TGTGCCAGCAGCTCCACAGGGTTGGGCTACGAGCAGTACTTC. It codes for CASSSTGLGYEQYF.

V usage is TRBV6-1 and J usage is TRBJ1-2, with D hard to call. V gave up 1 base and J gave up 6 bases, with 12 bases separating them. The CDR3 is 14 residues long. Germline V gene sequence: CDR1 MNHNS, CDR2 SASEGT. CDR3 in DNA: TGTGCCAGCAGTGAAGTCGGGGATGGTCATGGCTACACCTTC. It encodes CASSEVGDGHGYTF.

This clone has a single count. Other DNA sequences from this sample encode an identical CDR3 as well. V gene TRBV5-4 combines with J gene TRBJ2-3; 10 bases fit TRBD2. V was clipped by 2 bases and J by 1 base; unmatched bases: 1. Per germline, CDR1 SGHNT and CDR2 YYREEE (reference sequence). The CDR3 has 15 amino acids. The CDR3 sequence is CASSLGLAGTDTQYF. The CDR3 DNA reads TGTGCCAGCAGCTTAGGACTAGCGGGCACAGATACGCAGTATTTT. Complete variable domain (other parts from reference TRBV5-4 and TRBJ2-3): ETGVTQSPTHLIKTRGQQVTLRCSSQSGHNTVSWYQQALGQGPQFIFQYYREEENGRGNFPPRFSGLQFPNYSSELNVNALELDDSALYLCASSLGLAGTDTQYFGPGTRLTVL.

The chain has TRBV6-1 and TRBJ2-5; 8 bases agree with TRBD1. This CDR3 is 18 amino acids long. From germline, CDR1 is MNHNS and CDR2 SASEGT. J was trimmed by 4 bases and V by 2 bases; bases with no gene match: 15. The CDR3 sequence is CASSERNSGQARRETQYF. CDR3 bases: TGTGCCAGCAGTGAACGGAACTCGGGACAGGCCCGCCGAGAGACCCAGTACTTC.

The chain links TRBV18 to TRBJ1-5, with 9 bases aligning to TRBD1. The junction had 2 bases not matched to a gene; V was cut back by 5 bases and J by 6 bases. The CDR3 is 13 residues long. The germline V gene has CDR1 KGHSH and CDR2 LQKENI. This CDR3 is CASSGQGIQPQHF. The CDR3 DNA reads as TGTGCCAGCTCAGGACAGGGGATTCAGCCCCAGCATTTT. The whole variable domain, remainder taken from reference TRBV18 and TRBJ1-5, is NAGVMQNPRHLVRRRGQEARLRCSPMKGHSHVYWYRQLPEEGLKFMVYLQKENIIDESGMPKERFSAEFPKEGPSILRIQQVVRGDSAAYFCASSGQGIQPQHFGDGTRLSIL.

The chain carries TRBV5-1 and TRBJ2-5, with D perhaps given as TRBD1 or TRBD2 (6 bases each). Germline V CDR1 and CDR2: SGHRS, YFSETQ. Trimming removed 5 bases at V and 7 bases at J, with 15 bases between. The CDR3 runs 13 residues. This CDR3 is CASSSQGGATQYF. The CDR3 region has the DNA TGCGCCAGCAGTTCACAGGGCGGGGCGACCCAGTACTTC.

This sequence joins TRBV9 and TRBJ2-6, with D unresolved. This CDR3 spans 15 amino acids. V lost 4 bases and J lost 2, with 10 bases in between. The germline V gene has CDR1 SGDLS and CDR2 YYNGEE. The CDR3 loop reads CASSQASAGANVLTF. For the CDR3, the DNA is TGTGCCAGCAGCCAGGCGTCAGCTGGGGCCAACGTCCTGACTTTC. The entire variable domain, with the rest obtained from reference TRBV9 and TRBJ2-6, is as follows: DSGVTQTPKHLITATGQRVTLRCSPRSGDLSVYWYQQSLDQGLQFLIQYYNGEERAKGNILERFSAQQFPDLHSELNLSSLELGDSALYFCASSQASAGANVLTFGAGSRLTVL.

This sequence joins TRBV19 and TRBJ1-2; maybe TRBD1 (5 bases). CDR3 length: 16 amino acids. Per the germline V gene, CDR1 is LNHDA and CDR2 is SQIVND (reference sequence). The V and J ends lost 5 bases and 5 bases respectively, with 21 bases between them. CDR3 sequence (DNA): TGTGCCAGTAGTCTCGACCGGGACCAAGCCCTTTATGGCTACACCTTC. Protein: CASSLDRDQALYGYTF.

The gene calls are TRBV7-2 and TRBJ1-2, with 9 bases aligning to TRBD1. This CDR3 contains 15 residues. Looked up from germline, CDR1 is SGHTA and CDR2 is FQGNSA. Losses at the gene ends were 2 bases for V and 8 bases for J; bases not matched to a gene: 9. CDR3 nucleotides: TGTGCCAGCAGCTTACCCGGACAGGGGCGAGGCGGCTACACCTTC. Translated, it gives CASSLPGQGRGGYTF.

The table lists this clone with a few counts. The chain links TRBV29-1 to TRBJ1-1; D remains ambiguous. The CDR3 loop spans 13 amino acids. Per the germline V gene, CDR1 is SQVTM and CDR2 is ANQGSEA. Trimming removed 7 bases at V and 1 base at J, with 13 bases between. DNA of the CDR3: TGCAGCGGTAATCCGCAGCAGAACACTGAAGCTTTCTTT. It yields the protein CSGNPQQNTEAFF.

The chain couples TRBV5-1 to TRBJ2-1; TRBD1 matches at 7 bases. CDR1 and CDR2 from the germline V gene are SGHRS and YFSETQ. The trim removed 3 bases at V and 7 bases at J, leaving 7 bases unmatched. CDR3 size: 14 residues. CDR3 sequence reads: CASSYGTDINEQFF. The CDR3 nucleotides are TGCGCCAGCAGCTACGGGACAGACATAAATGAGCAGTTCTTC. The whole variable domain, filled in from reference TRBV5-1 and TRBJ2-1, reads KAGVTQTPRYLIKTRGQQVTLSCSPISGHRSVSWYQQTPGQGLQFLFEYFSETQRNKGNFPGRFSGRQFSNSRSEMNVSTLELGDSALYLCASSYGTDINEQFFGPGTRLTVL.

This clone was seen only once. The CDR3 spells CASNRQGEAFF. As DNA, the CDR3 is TGTGCCAGCAACCGACAGGGAGAAGCTTTCTTT. The V call is TRBV6-5, the J call TRBJ1-1, with 7 bases matching TRBD1. Per germline, CDR1 MNHEY and CDR2 SVGAGI. The CDR3 spans 11 residues. V dropped 7 bases and J dropped 8; count of bases not matched to a gene: 4.

The rearrangement links TRBV7-6 to TRBJ2-2, with no clear D. Germline assignment: CDR1 SGHVS and CDR2 FNYEAQ. CDR3 size: 15 residues. Trimming left V 2 bases short and J 0 bases short, with 7 bases between. The CDR3 sequence: CASSLNPSNTGELFF. The CDR3, as DNA: TGTGCCAGCAGCTTAAATCCCTCGAACACCGGGGAGCTGTTTTTT.

J is TRBJ2-1 and V is TRBV11-2; perhaps TRBD1 as D (5 bases). V was trimmed by 4 bases and J by 9 bases, leaving 13 bases between them. Germline V gives CDR1 SGHAT, CDR2 FQNNGV. The CDR3 is 13 amino acids. The CDR3: CASSSSREGEQFF. The CDR3 bases are TGTGCCAGCAGCTCCAGCAGGGAAGGTGAGCAGTTCTTC.

This clone was seen more than once but under ten times. The gene calls are TRBV9 and TRBJ1-6; 9 bases are shared with TRBD1. Per the germline V gene, CDR1 is SGDLS and CDR2 is YYNGEE. This CDR3 spans 16 amino acids. The V gene end was trimmed by 0 bases and the J gene end by 7 bases; junction bases not matched to a gene: 5. The CDR3 protein is CASSVGQGVKNSPLHF. CDR3 nucleotides: TGTGCCAGCAGCGTAGGACAGGGGGTGAAAAATTCACCCCTCCACTTT. Full variable domain (rest looked up from reference TRBV9 and TRBJ1-6): DSGVTQTPKHLITATGQRVTLRCSPRSGDLSVYWYQQSLDQGLQFLIQYYNGEERAKGNILERFSAQQFPDLHSELNLSSLELGDSALYFCASSVGQGVKNSPLHFGNGTRLTVT.